The 25 T cell receptor beta chains presented below share a single source sample, sequenced in a study of technical replicates of blood from a handful of donors. The protocol was immunoSEQ multiplex PCR, while the TCRdb copy is restricted to in-frame clones and leaves out a portion. The data show tens of thousands of clones, roughly 98% seen once. Source material: T cells isolated from PBMCs. All receptors derive from a human donor in good health.

This clone is a singleton in its sample. The genes are TRBV2 and TRBJ2-4; TRBD2 is a possible D gene (6 bases). This CDR3 is built from 18 residues. Trimming took 0 bases from V and 0 from J, leaving 15 bases between them. Germline loops: CDR1 SNHLY, CDR2 FYNNEI. The CDR3 DNA sequence: TGTGCCAGCAGTGAAGCGCCGGGCGGGACGTTAGCCAAAAACATTCAGTACTTC. This translates into CASSEAPGGTLAKNIQYF. Full variable domain (remainder filled in from reference TRBV2 and TRBJ2-4): EPEVTQTPSHQVTQMGQEVILRCVPISNHLYFYWYRQILGQKVEFLVSFYNNEISEKSEIFDDQFSVERPDGSNFTLKIRSTKLEDSAMYFCASSEAPGGTLAKNIQYFGAGTRLSVL.

This chain joins TRBV5-5 and TRBJ1-1; no reliable D call. The CDR3 extends over 17 amino acids. The ends were cut back, 0 bases at V and 0 bases at J, with 15 bases in the middle. In germline, CDR1 is SGHKS, CDR2 YYEKEE (reference sequence). CDR3 loop: CASSLEQFLSMNTEAFF. CDR3 nucleotides: TGTGCCAGCAGCTTGGAACAGTTTTTGAGCATGAACACTGAAGCTTTCTTT.

The chain links TRBV15 to TRBJ1-4; TRBD1 is a possible D gene (5 bases). Trimming shortened V by 0 bases and J by 8 bases, and 19 bases separated the two germline ends. CDR1 and CDR2 (germline): LNHNV, YYDKDF (reference sequence). The CDR3 runs 17 residues. CDR3 DNA: TGTGCCACCAGCAGAGACCCCCGGCCCGCAGGGCGGGAAAAACTGTTTTTT. Its protein product is CATSRDPRPAGREKLFF.

The chain recombines TRBV5-1 with TRBJ2-3; 8 nucleotides align to TRBD2. The CDR3 has 16 residues. V dropped 4 bases and J dropped 6; count of bases not matched to a gene: 13. CDR1 is SGHRS, CDR2 YFSETQ, per germline. The chain's CDR3 is CASSGGERGLGDTQYF. The CDR3 DNA reads TGCGCCAGCAGCGGCGGGGAGCGGGGGCTCGGTGATACGCAGTATTTT.

The rearrangement uses TRBV28 and TRBJ2-7, with D possibly being TRBD1 (5 bases). The germline V and J ends were trimmed by 4 bases and 9 bases, with 10 bases remaining between them. The CDR3 has 11 amino acids. Germline lookup yields CDR1 MDHEN and CDR2 SYDVKM. The CDR3, as DNA: TGTGCCAGCAGTTCCAGGCAGGGGCAGTACTTC. Protein product: CASSSRQGQYF.

This clone came up once. The chain is built from TRBV5-1 and TRBJ2-3; 11 nucleotides line up with TRBD2. V lost 6 bases and J lost 4; bases outside the gene matches: 4. Germline V CDR1 and CDR2: SGHRS, YFSETQ. The CDR3 is 14 amino acids. The CDR3 DNA sequence: TGCGCCAGCACTAGCGGGGGGAACCCAGATACGCAGTATTTT. Translation: CASTSGGNPDTQYF.

This chain uses TRBV9 with TRBJ1-2, with no clear D. The CDR3 totals 14 residues. Germline loops: CDR1 SGDLS, CDR2 YYNGEE. Trimming took 2 bases from V and 2 from J, leaving 10 bases between them. The CDR3 bases are TGTGCCAGCAGCGTCGGGAGGGCCAACTATGGCTACACCTTC. Protein: CASSVGRANYGYTF.

The chain has TRBV6-1 and TRBJ1-3; D remains unclear. Trimming cost V 4 bases and J 1 base, with 14 bases left between them. Germline CDR1 reads MNHNS; CDR2 reads SASEGT. This CDR3 spans 16 amino acids. CDR3 DNA sequence: TGTGCCAGCAGTGCCGTTTTGGGAGGGTCTGGAAACACCATATATTTT. Translating gives CASSAVLGGSGNTIYF.

The gene calls are TRBV5-1 and TRBJ2-1; the match to TRBD1 covers 7 bases. This CDR3 is 15 amino acids long. CDR1 SGHRS and CDR2 YFSETQ come from the germline V gene. V lost 0 bases, J lost 2 bases, and 2 bases stayed unmatched. The CDR3 protein is CASSLGQGAYNEQFF. CDR3 in DNA: TGCGCCAGCAGCTTGGGTCAGGGGGCCTACAATGAGCAGTTCTTC. Based on the CDR3 plus reference TRBV5-1 and TRBJ2-1, the full variable domain is KAGVTQTPRYLIKTRGQQVTLSCSPISGHRSVSWYQQTPGQGLQFLFEYFSETQRNKGNFPGRFSGRQFSNSRSEMNVSTLELGDSALYLCASSLGQGAYNEQFFGPGTRLTVL.

This clone was picked up one time. This CDR3 reads CASSSRTGTVNTEAFF. The CDR3 DNA is TGTGCCAGCAGTTCACGAACCGGGACTGTGAACACTGAAGCTTTCTTT. The rearrangement joins TRBV27 to TRBJ1-1, with TRBD1 as a possible D gene (5 bases). In germline, CDR1 is MNHEY, CDR2 SMNVEV (reference sequence). The CDR3 extends over 16 amino acids. Trimming stripped 4 bases from V and 0 bases from J, with 15 bases between.

There are a few counts of this clone. The J gene is TRBJ1-1, the V gene TRBV28; D is perhaps TRBD1 (5 bases). Germline V lookup: CDR1 MDHEN, CDR2 SYDVKM. CDR3 length equals 13 residues. V was shortened by 1 base and J by 6 bases, with 9 bases between the two germline ends. The CDR3 nucleotides read TGTGCCAGCAGTTTATCCGGAGGGGCTGAAGCTTTCTTT. This codes for CASSLSGGAEAFF.

This chain links TRBV5-1 with TRBJ2-3; 7 bases are a match to TRBD2. V gave up 2 bases and J gave up 5 bases; unmatched junction bases: 11. The CDR3 spans 16 residues. Germline V gene lookup returns CDR1 SGHRS and CDR2 YFSETQ. Written as DNA, the CDR3 is TGCGCCAGCAGCTTATTCGTGGGGGGGGGAGGAGATACGCAGTATTTT. Its translation is CASSLFVGGGGDTQYF.

The sample holds one count of this clone. DNA of the CDR3: TGTGCCAGCAGCGTAGGTCCCCCGAGTTCGTTCGGGGAGCTGTTTTTT. Protein product: CASSVGPPSSFGELFF. V is TRBV9 and J is TRBJ2-2; D is uncertain. The CDR3 has 16 residues. Germline values: CDR1 SGDLS, CDR2 YYNGEE. Between the trimmed V and J ends, which lost 0 bases and 7 bases, there was a span of 16 bases. Looking up the rest from reference TRBV9 and TRBJ2-2 gives the full variable domain: DSGVTQTPKHLITATGQRVTLRCSPRSGDLSVYWYQQSLDQGLQFLIQYYNGEERAKGNILERFSAQQFPDLHSELNLSSLELGDSALYFCASSVGPPSSFGELFFGEGSRLTVL.

The genes are TRBV7-3 and TRBJ1-1; no clear D. The germline gives CDR1 SGHTA, CDR2 FQGTGA. Trimming cost V 1 base and J 3 bases, with 12 bases left between them. The CDR3 is 15 amino acids. CDR3 sequence: CASSLRGGSDTEAFF. The CDR3 DNA reads TGTGCCAGCAGCTTAAGGGGAGGGAGTGACACTGAAGCTTTCTTT.

The rearrangement links TRBV4-1 to TRBJ2-7; a possible D gene is TRBD2 (6 bases). Trimming pared 2 bases from V and 2 bases from J, leaving 16 bases between. The CDR3 is 16 amino acids. Germline CDR1 MGHRA, CDR2 YSYEKL. CDR3 sequence (DNA): TGCGCCAGCAGCCAAATCCAATCCCAGCGGGCCTACGAGCAGTACTTC. Its translation: CASSQIQSQRAYEQYF.

This chain links TRBV7-2 with TRBJ2-7; weak D call: TRBD1 (5 bases). CDR1 and CDR2 from the germline V gene are SGHTA and FQGNSA. V was trimmed by 5 bases and J by 3 bases, leaving 17 bases between them. This CDR3 contains 15 residues. The CDR3: CASSPTTGSGYEQYF. CDR3 nucleotide sequence: TGTGCCAGCAGCCCAACCACAGGCAGTGGCTACGAGCAGTACTTC.

The rearrangement uses TRBV13 and TRBJ2-2; a weak D match, TRBD1 (6 bases). Looked up from germline, CDR1 is PRHDT and CDR2 is FYEKMQ (reference sequence). This CDR3 spans 15 amino acids. V lost 5 bases and J 3 bases, leaving 13 bases between the germline ends. The CDR3 bases are TGTGCCAGCAGCCCTGCGGCAGGGGACACCGGGGAGCTGTTTTTT. Protein: CASSPAAGDTGELFF.

The chain couples TRBV10-3 to TRBJ1-2, with a weak D call TRBD1 (6 bases). Germline V gene data show CDR1 as ENHRY and CDR2 as SYGVKD. This CDR3 is built from 13 residues. Trimming shortened V by 3 bases and J by 4 bases, and 9 bases separated the two germline ends. CDR3 DNA: TGTGCCATCAGTGAAACAGGGTTCTATGGCTACACCTTC. It translates to CAISETGFYGYTF.

The J gene is TRBJ2-1, the V gene TRBV27; 9 positions agree with TRBD2. Germline CDR1 MNHEY, CDR2 SMNVEV (reference sequence). The trim removed 6 bases at V and 5 bases at J, leaving 11 bases unmatched. This CDR3 has 16 amino acids. The CDR3 is CASSILQREENNEQFF. CDR3 nucleotide sequence: TGTGCCAGCAGCATCCTCCAGCGGGAGGAGAACAATGAGCAGTTCTTC.

The chain has TRBV29-1 and TRBJ1-2; 11 bases line up with TRBD1. CDR1 SQVTM and CDR2 ANQGSEA come from the germline V gene. With V trimmed by 5 bases and J by 6 bases, 5 bases remained unmatched. The CDR3 spans 13 residues. The CDR3 reads CSVTDRGHHGYTF. Here the CDR3 DNA reads TGCAGCGTTACGGACAGGGGGCATCATGGCTACACCTTC.

V gene TRBV5-6 combines with J gene TRBJ2-5; 7 positions match TRBD2. CDR1 and CDR2 (germline): SGHDT, YYEEEE. The V and J ends lost 0 bases and 5 bases, in that order; junction bases with no gene match: 4. The CDR3 is 14 amino acids. CDR3 loop: CASSLAGGWETQYF. The CDR3 bases are TGTGCCAGCAGCTTGGCCGGGGGGTGGGAGACCCAGTACTTC.

V gene TRBV19 combines with J gene TRBJ2-7; 11 bases are shared with TRBD2. Germline V CDR1 and CDR2: LNHDA, SQIVND (reference sequence). CDR3 length: 16 residues. The V and J ends lost 3 bases and 3 bases, in that order; junction bases with no gene match: 7. CDR3 sequence: CASSIYLGTSGYEQYF. The CDR3 region has the DNA TGTGCCAGTAGTATTTATCTCGGGACTAGCGGCTACGAGCAGTACTTC. The entire variable domain, with the rest obtained from reference TRBV19 and TRBJ2-7, is as follows: DGGITQSPKYLFRKEGQNVTLSCEQNLNHDAMYWYRQDPGQGLRLIYYSQIVNDFQKGDIAEGYSVSREKKESFPLTVTSAQKNPTAFYLCASSIYLGTSGYEQYFGPGTRLTVT.

The rearrangement uses TRBV18 and TRBJ2-4; the D gene is possibly TRBD1 (6 bases). The CDR3 consists of 14 residues. Germline V gene data show CDR1 as KGHSH and CDR2 as LQKENI. The V end lost 3 bases, the J end lost 4 bases, and 10 bases lay between the germline ends. DNA for the CDR3: TGTGCCAGCTCACCTCGGACAGAAAAAAACATTCAGTACTTC. Its translation is CASSPRTEKNIQYF.

The J gene is TRBJ2-7, the V gene TRBV6-5; the D gene is possibly TRBD2 (5 bases). The CDR3 length is 11 residues. CDR1 and CDR2 from the germline V gene are MNHEY and SVGAGI. CDR3 nucleotide sequence: TGTTCGACCCACGGGGTCTACGAGCAGTACTTC. This codes for CSTHGVYEQYF.

V is TRBV5-5 and J is TRBJ1-1, with TRBD1 matching 9 bases. V shed 4 bases and J 4 bases; nucleotides not matched to a gene: 11. Germline V gene lookup returns CDR1 SGHKS and CDR2 YYEKEE (reference sequence). This CDR3 region has 16 residues. The CDR3 loop is CASSIMDRGRITEAFF. DNA for the CDR3: TGTGCCAGCAGCATTATGGACAGGGGAAGGATCACTGAAGCTTTCTTT. Looking up the rest from reference TRBV5-5 and TRBJ1-1 gives the full variable domain: DAGVTQSPTHLIKTRGQQVTLRCSPISGHKSVSWYQQVLGQGPQFIFQYYEKEERGRGNFPDRFSARQFPNYSSELNVNALLLGDSALYLCASSIMDRGRITEAFFGQGTRLTVV.